Presented here are 12 T cell receptor beta chains from one specimen sequenced in a study of blood T cell repertoires in COVID-19 (TCRdb year 2020). Library method: the immunoSEQ multiplex PCR assay. Sourced from immuneACCESS, this table was stored by TCRdb with only in-frame sequences that have V and J called. A share of the clones is absent; for the studies checked, an unresolved V gene accounts for under half, and the remainder has no known explanation. The sample yields 300,000 to 400,000 clones; 88% were counted once. The top ten constitute approximately 1.2% of the sample. Sample: PBMCs or T cells enriched from blood (not recorded which). The receptors stem from a woman under 30 who had recovered from COVID-19.

This clone was observed once. J is TRBJ1-2 and V is TRBV3-1 (or the pseudogene TRBV3-2), with 7 bases aligning to TRBD1. The CDR3 totals 13 residues. Trimming at V came to 5 bases and at J to 6 bases, leaving 6 bases not matched to a gene. Germline CDR1 is LGHDT and CDR2 is YNNKEL (reference sequence). The CDR3 protein is CASSFGTADGYTF. CDR3 sequence (DNA): TGTGCCAGCAGCTTCGGGACAGCGGATGGCTACACCTTC.

The chain has TRBV3-1 (or the pseudogene TRBV3-2) and TRBJ1-2; 7 nucleotides agree with TRBD1. Germline loops: CDR1 LGHDT, CDR2 YNNKEL (reference sequence). The CDR3 has 16 residues. J gave up 4 bases and V 0 bases, and 8 bases lay outside the gene matches. CDR3 sequence (DNA): TGTGCCAGCAGCCAAGATCGAAGACAGGGTTCCTATGGCTACACCTTC. It is translated as CASSQDRRQGSYGYTF.

V usage is TRBV30 and J usage is TRBJ1-5; a possible D gene is TRBD1 (5 bases). V was clipped by 1 base and J by 5 bases, with 21 bases between them. The CDR3 extends over 17 amino acids. Germline lookup yields CDR1 GTSNPN and CDR2 SVGIG (reference sequence). This CDR3 reads CAWSDTRWRDSHQPQHF. DNA of the CDR3: TGTGCCTGGAGTGACACCCGATGGCGTGACAGCCATCAGCCCCAGCATTTT.

A single count supports this clone. The V and J genes are TRBV28 and TRBJ1-3, with D perhaps matching TRBD1 (6 bases). Trimming pared 3 bases from V and 4 bases from J, leaving 13 bases between. The CDR3 is 15 residues long. Germline lookup yields CDR1 MDHEN and CDR2 SYDVKM. The DNA of the CDR3 is TGTGCCAGCAGTTTTCTTGCAGGGGTGGGAAACACCATATATTTT. It encodes CASSFLAGVGNTIYF.

The V gene is TRBV3-1 (or the pseudogene TRBV3-2), the J gene TRBJ2-3, with 12 bases fitting TRBD2. The germline CDR1 and CDR2 sequences are LGHDT and YNNKEL (reference sequence). The CDR3 consists of 14 residues. V lost 11 bases to trimming and J lost 1 base; unmatched junction nucleotides: 4. CDR3 nucleotide sequence: TGTGCCGTAAGACTAGCGGGGGGCACAGATACGCAGTATTTT. Amino acid sequence: CAVRLAGGTDTQYF.

This clone was counted once. In DNA, the CDR3 is TGTGCCAGCAGTAGGGACAGGGGACTATACGAGCAGTACTTC. This gives the protein CASSRDRGLYEQYF. The gene calls are TRBV6-5 and TRBJ2-7, with 10 bases aligning to TRBD1. CDR1 MNHEY and CDR2 SVGAGI come from the germline V gene. V dropped 5 bases and J dropped 4; count of bases not matched to a gene: 5. This CDR3 comprises 14 residues.

This clone has just one count. This chain links TRBV7-8 with TRBJ1-5; D perhaps matches TRBD1 (6 bases). V lost 7 bases, J lost 0 bases, and 22 bases lay in between. Germline CDR1 and CDR2: SGHVS and FQNEAQ. CDR3 length equals 18 residues. This CDR3 is CASTDMGRGRDSNQPQHF. For the CDR3, the DNA is TGTGCCAGCACCGATATGGGCAGGGGACGGGATAGCAATCAGCCCCAGCATTTT.

The J gene is TRBJ2-1, the V gene TRBV11-3, with 12 nucleotides matching TRBD2. After removal of 5 bases from V and 0 bases from J, the junction contained 5 bases not matched to a gene. CDR1 is SGHNT and CDR2 is YENEEA in the germline V gene. The CDR3 consists of 17 residues. The CDR3 here is CASSPGLAGSSYNEQFF. As DNA, the CDR3 is TGTGCCAGCAGCCCTGGACTAGCGGGGAGCTCCTACAATGAGCAGTTCTTC.

This sequence joins TRBV7-9 and TRBJ1-4; tentative D call: TRBD1 (5 bases). Trimming removed 3 bases at V and 8 bases at J, with 13 bases between. Per germline, CDR1 SEHNR and CDR2 FQNEAQ (reference sequence). The length of the CDR3 is 14 residues. The CDR3 region is CASSFVGAREKLFF. The CDR3 coding sequence is TGTGCCAGCAGCTTCGTTGGGGCTCGCGAAAAACTGTTTTTT.

The J gene is TRBJ2-6, the V gene TRBV7-6; D is undetermined. V was pared by 2 bases and J by 1 base, with 12 bases between. Germline V gives CDR1 SGHVS, CDR2 FNYEAQ. The CDR3 contains 17 residues. The CDR3 protein is CASSLRGSASGANVLTF. DNA of the CDR3: TGTGCCAGCAGCTTAAGAGGTTCGGCATCTGGGGCCAACGTCCTGACTTTC. Based on the CDR3 plus reference TRBV7-6 and TRBJ2-6, the full variable domain is GAGVSQSPRYKVTKRGQDVALRCDPISGHVSLYWYRQALGQGPEFLTYFNYEAQQDKSGLPNDRFSAERPEGSISTLTIQRTEQRDSAMYRCASSLRGSASGANVLTFGAGSRLTVL.

The genes are TRBV4-1 and TRBJ1-2, with D possibly TRBD1 on 5 matching bases. V lost 0 bases to trimming and J lost 6 bases, with 14 bases between them. Germline-derived CDR1 and CDR2 are MGHRA and YSYEKL. CDR3 length: 15 amino acids. The DNA for the CDR3 is TGCGCCAGCAGCCAAGAAGCTGCACAGGCCGATGGCTACACCTTC. It specifies CASSQEAAQADGYTF.

This chain links TRBV18 with TRBJ2-2; 10 positions agree with TRBD2. The V gene end was trimmed by 2 bases and the J gene end by 5 bases; junction bases not matched to a gene: 11. This CDR3 has 18 amino acids. Germline V lookup: CDR1 KGHSH, CDR2 LQKENI. CDR3 sequence (DNA): TGTGCCAGCTCACCAGTTAGGTTTCCAGCGGGGGGGACCGGGGAGCTGTTTTTT. It codes for CASSPVRFPAGGTGELFF.